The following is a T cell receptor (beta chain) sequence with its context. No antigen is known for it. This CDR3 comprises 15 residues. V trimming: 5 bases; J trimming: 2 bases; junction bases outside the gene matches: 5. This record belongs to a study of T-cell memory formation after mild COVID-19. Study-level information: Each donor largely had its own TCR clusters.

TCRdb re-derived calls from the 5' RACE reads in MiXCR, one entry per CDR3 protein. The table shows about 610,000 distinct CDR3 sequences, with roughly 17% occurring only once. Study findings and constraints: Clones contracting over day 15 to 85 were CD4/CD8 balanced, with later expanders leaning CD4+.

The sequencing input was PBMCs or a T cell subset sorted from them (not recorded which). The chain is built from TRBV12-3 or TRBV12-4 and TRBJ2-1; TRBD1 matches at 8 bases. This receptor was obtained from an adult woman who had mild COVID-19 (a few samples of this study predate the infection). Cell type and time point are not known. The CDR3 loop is CASSHRQGTYNEQFF. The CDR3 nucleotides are TGTGCCAGCAGTCATAGACAGGGGACCTACAATGAGCAGTTCTTC.